This is a list of T cell receptor beta chains from one sample in a study of T cell responses to AZD1222 COVID-19 vaccine. Sequencing was performed with immunoSEQ multiplex PCR; in TCRdb, only in-frame clones are kept and a portion is missing. The repertoire holds around 200,000 clones, with around nine tenths as singletons. The specimen was peripheral blood, collected on day 0 of AZD1222 vaccination. These receptor sequences come from an adult in good health. Each CDR3 is given with its conserved first and last residue. A D gene is named only where the DNA matches it firmly. A row's size may be missing; if present it is once, few, many or a size class.

CDR3aa | CDR3nt | len | abundance | v_gene | d_gene | j_gene
CASTPGGDEQYF | TGTGCCAGCACCCCCGGGGGGGACGAGCAGTACTTC | 12 | NA | TRBV6-6 | TRBD2 | TRBJ2-7
CSASPGGGYTF | TGCAGTGCTAGCCCTGGAGGTGGCTACACCTTC | 11 | NA | TRBV20-1 | NA | TRBJ1-2
CASSVVQAGGEQFF | TGTGCCAGCAGCGTAGTGCAGGCAGGGGGGGAGCAGTTCTTC | 14 | NA | TRBV9 | NA | TRBJ2-1
CASSLWGREQYF | TGTGCCAGCAGTTTGTGGGGCCGCGAGCAGTACTTC | 12 | NA | TRBV28 | NA | TRBJ2-7
CASSVPTTTSSKEQYF | TGTGCCAGCAGCGTGCCGACAACTACGAGCAGTAAGGAGCAGTACTTC | 16 | NA | TRBV9 | NA | TRBJ2-7
CASSLPGQMTEAFF | TGTGCCAGCAGCCTACCGGGACAAATGACTGAAGCTTTCTTT | 14 | NA | TRBV7-3 | NA | TRBJ1-1
CASSQVTGASEAFF | TGTGCCAGCAGCCAAGTCACGGGGGCTAGTGAAGCTTTCTTT | 14 | NA | TRBV3-1/TRBV3-2 | NA | TRBJ1-1
CASSSPYGRGTGELFF | TGTGCCAGCAGTTCCCCCTACGGGAGAGGCACCGGGGAGCTGTTTTTT | 16 | NA | TRBV27 | NA | TRBJ2-2
CAWSLRGQGTDTQYF | TGTGCCTGGAGTTTGCGGGGCCAGGGAACAGATACGCAGTATTTT | 15 | NA | TRBV30 | NA | TRBJ2-3
CASSDSPNEKLFF | TGTGCCAGCAGTGACAGCCCTAATGAAAAACTGTTTTTT | 13 | NA | TRBV28 | NA | TRBJ1-4
CASSPEVRDREYEQYF | TGTGCCAGCAGCCCTGAGGTCCGGGACAGGGAGTACGAGCAGTACTTC | 16 | NA | TRBV7-3 | TRBD1 | TRBJ2-7
CASSRQNYEQYF | TGTGCCAGCAGTCGACAGAACTACGAGCAGTACTTC | 12 | NA | TRBV7-9 | NA | TRBJ2-7
CASSGGTGRLSGNSPLHF | TGTGCCAGCAGCGGAGGGACAGGGCGGTTATCGGGGAATTCACCCCTCCACTTT | 18 | NA | TRBV7-2 | TRBD1 | TRBJ1-6
CASSPRQGGSNEKLFF | TGTGCCAGCAGCCCACGGCAGGGTGGGTCTAATGAAAAACTGTTTTTT | 16 | NA | TRBV7-2 | NA | TRBJ1-4
CASRNRVGSHSPLHF | TGTGCCAGCAGGAACAGGGTAGGAAGCCATTCACCCCTCCACTTT | 15 | NA | TRBV28 | NA | TRBJ1-6
CASSTTGWWDQPQHF | TGTGCCAGTAGTACAACAGGGTGGTGGGATCAGCCCCAGCATTTT | 15 | once | TRBV19 | NA | TRBJ1-5
CATSDPGRTSTGGQETQYF | TGTGCCACCAGTGATCCCGGAAGGACCTCTACAGGGGGACAAGAGACCCAGTACTTC | 19 | NA | TRBV24-1 | TRBD1 | TRBJ2-5
CATVGAAPGNTIYF | TGTGCCACCGTCGGGGCGGCCCCTGGAAACACCATATATTTT | 14 | NA | TRBV28 | NA | TRBJ1-3
CASSPQVNYGYTF | TGTGCCAGCAGCCCACAGGTGAACTATGGCTACACCTTC | 13 | NA | TRBV7-9 | NA | TRBJ1-2
CASSARGENYGYTF | TGTGCCAGCAGCGCCAGGGGCGAAAACTATGGCTACACCTTC | 14 | NA | TRBV9 | NA | TRBJ1-2
CASNRQGYNEQFF | TGTGCCAGCAATCGGCAGGGGTACAATGAGCAGTTCTTC | 13 | NA | TRBV12-3/TRBV12-4 | NA | TRBJ2-1
CASSKTPTGELFF | TGTGCCAGTAGTAAAACCCCCACCGGGGAGCTGTTTTTT | 13 | NA | TRBV19 | NA | TRBJ2-2
CRSSLNEQFF | TGCAGATCCTCCCTAAATGAGCAGTTCTTC | 10 | NA | TRBV20-1 | NA | TRBJ2-1
CASSSSGLAGFTDTQYF | TGTGCCAGCAGCTCCTCGGGACTAGCGGGGTTCACAGATACGCAGTATTTT | 17 | few | TRBV7-3 | TRBD2 | TRBJ2-3
CASSMRGGNNSPLHF | TGTGCCAGCAGCATGCGGGGCGGGAATAATTCACCCCTCCACTTT | 15 | NA | TRBV5-6 | NA | TRBJ1-6
CATSDRYTQYF | TGTGCCACCAGTGATCGGTATACGCAGTATTTT | 11 | NA | TRBV24-1 | NA | TRBJ2-3
CASSQTGTGAYNEQFF | TGCGCCAGCAGCCAAACCGGGACAGGGGCCTACAATGAGCAGTTCTTC | 16 | NA | TRBV4-1 | TRBD1 | TRBJ2-1
CASSDSMNTEAFF | TGTGCCAGCAGTGACTCAATGAACACTGAAGCTTTCTTT | 13 | NA | TRBV6-4 | NA | TRBJ1-1
CASSRLAGTTDTQYF | TGTGCCAGCAGCCGACTAGCGGGGACCACAGATACGCAGTATTTT | 15 | NA | TRBV7-9 | TRBD2 | TRBJ2-3
CASSPGQGATINEQFF | TGTGCCAGCTCACCGGGACAGGGGGCGACGATCAATGAGCAGTTCTTC | 16 | NA | TRBV18 | TRBD1 | TRBJ2-1
CASSQGMLGNTEAFF | TGTGCCAGCAGCCAGGGGATGCTCGGCAACACTGAAGCTTTCTTT | 15 | NA | TRBV28 | NA | TRBJ1-1
CASFLSGGNTEAFF | TGTGCCAGCTTCCTCTCCGGGGGGAACACTGAAGCTTTCTTT | 14 | NA | TRBV6-5 | NA | TRBJ1-1
CATSDSRASSYEQYF | TGTGCCACCAGTGATTCCCGGGCGAGCTCCTACGAGCAGTACTTC | 15 | NA | TRBV24-1 | NA | TRBJ2-7
CASSVGTGIPLFAFF | TGTGCCAGTAGTGTTGGGACAGGGATCCCTCTCTTCGCTTTCTTT | 15 | NA | TRBV19 | TRBD1 | TRBJ1-1
CASSVVGGHNEQFF | TGTGCCAGCAGCGTCGTCGGGGGCCACAATGAGCAGTTCTTC | 14 | NA | TRBV9 | NA | TRBJ2-1
CASSAQGLGGYTF | TGTGCCAGCAGTGCACAGGGACTTGGAGGCTACACCTTC | 13 | NA | TRBV7-3 | NA | TRBJ1-2
CASSLSQLRSYEQYF | TGTGCCAGCAGCTTATCACAACTACGCTCCTACGAGCAGTACTTC | 15 | NA | TRBV7-9 | NA | TRBJ2-7
CASRPAFRDRIYEQYF | TGTGCCAGCAGGCCTGCTTTCCGGGACAGGATCTACGAGCAGTACTTC | 16 | NA | TRBV6-2/TRBV6-3 | TRBD1 | TRBJ2-7
CASSSNRGQRQETQYF | TGTGCCAGCAGCTCCAACCGGGGACAGAGACAAGAGACCCAGTACTTC | 16 | NA | TRBV7-9 | TRBD1 | TRBJ2-5
CASSSQGNEQFF | TGTGCCAGCAGCTCGCAGGGGAATGAGCAGTTCTTC | 12 | NA | TRBV28 | NA | TRBJ2-1
CASSQAGGPSYEQYF | TGTGCCAGCAGTCAAGCGGGGGGGCCCTCCTACGAGCAGTACTTC | 15 | NA | TRBV27 | TRBD2 | TRBJ2-7
CASNPRRYSNQPQHF | TGTGCCAGCAACCCCCGGCGGTATAGCAATCAGCCCCAGCATTTT | 15 | NA | TRBV28 | NA | TRBJ1-5
CASSWGTSGETYEQYF | TGTGCCAGCAGCTGGGGGACTAGCGGGGAGACCTACGAGCAGTACTTC | 16 | NA | TRBV7-6 | TRBD2 | TRBJ2-7
CASSPIGENPFEQYF | TGTGCCAGCTCACCAATAGGGGAGAACCCCTTCGAGCAGTACTTC | 15 | NA | TRBV18 | NA | TRBJ2-7
CASSLAGAGFSYEQYF | TGTGCCAGCAGCTTAGCCGGGGCAGGGTTCTCCTACGAGCAGTACTTC | 16 | NA | TRBV11-2 | NA | TRBJ2-7
CATSTGGGRRETQYF | TGTGCCACCAGCACGGGTGGGGGGAGACGGGAGACCCAGTACTTC | 15 | once | TRBV15 | NA | TRBJ2-5
CASSEAPNQPQHF | TGTGCCAGCAGTGAGGCACCCAACCAGCCCCAGCATTTT | 13 | few | TRBV6-4 | NA | TRBJ1-5
CASSSDRGNTEAFF | TGTGCCAGCAGTTCCGACAGGGGGAACACTGAAGCTTTCTTT | 14 | NA | TRBV6-2/TRBV6-3 | TRBD1 | TRBJ1-1
CASSGGRAEGETQYF | TGTGCCAGCAGTGGCGGGAGGGCCGAGGGAGAGACCCAGTACTTC | 15 | NA | TRBV2 | TRBD2 | TRBJ2-5
CASSVAIAGNNGELFF | TGTGCCAGCAGCGTAGCGATAGCGGGAAATAACGGGGAGCTGTTTTTT | 16 | NA | TRBV9 | TRBD2 | TRBJ2-2
CASSQTHAGANVLTF | TGCGCCAGCAGCCAAACCCATGCTGGGGCCAACGTCCTGACTTTC | 15 | NA | TRBV4-3 | NA | TRBJ2-6
CASGLSPGLYTDTQYF | TGTGCTAGTGGTTTGTCCCCGGGACTATACACAGATACGCAGTATTTT | 16 | NA | TRBV12-5 | TRBD2 | TRBJ2-3
CASSYGTGGTEAFF | TGTGCCAGCAGTTACGGGACAGGGGGCACTGAAGCTTTCTTT | 14 | NA | TRBV6-5 | TRBD1 | TRBJ1-1
CASSSTGTTGELFF | TGTGCCAGCAGTTCGACAGGGACCACCGGGGAGCTGTTTTTT | 14 | NA | TRBV27 | TRBD1 | TRBJ2-2
CASSEGLGLPGTEAFF | TGTGCCAGCAGTGAGGGGTTGGGACTCCCGGGGACTGAAGCTTTCTTT | 16 | NA | TRBV6-1 | NA | TRBJ1-1
CASSSRTGLGEKLFF | TGTGCCAGCAGCTCCAGGACAGGCCTTGGTGAAAAACTGTTTTTT | 15 | NA | TRBV7-9 | TRBD1 | TRBJ1-4
CASSDPGQETQYF | TGCGCCAGCAGCGATCCGGGTCAAGAGACCCAGTACTTC | 13 | NA | TRBV5-1 | NA | TRBJ2-5
CASSGGPHGTDTQYF | TGTGCCAGCAGCGGCGGACCCCACGGCACAGATACGCAGTATTTT | 15 | NA | TRBV9 | NA | TRBJ2-3